The 20 T cell receptor beta chains given below trace back to one sample, sequenced in a study of blood T cell repertoires in COVID-19. The repertoire was sequenced with immunoSEQ multiplex PCR; TCRdb's copy has only in-frame clones and lacks some. The sample records tens of thousands of clones, roughly nine tenths being singletons. Sequenced sample: peripheral blood. Receptors were obtained from a man aged 45-60 years with active COVID-19.

This sequence joins TRBV24-1 and TRBJ1-5; D gene unclear. Germline V gives CDR1 KGHDR, CDR2 SFDVKD. There are 14 residues in the CDR3. Trimming left V 5 bases short and J 4 bases short, with 11 bases between. The CDR3 sequence is CATSGGIANQPQHF. The CDR3 coding sequence is TGTGCCACCAGTGGAGGGATAGCTAATCAGCCCCAGCATTTT.

This clone was recorded once. The chain combines TRBV2 with TRBJ2-3; 9 bases are a match to TRBD2. CDR1 and CDR2 from the germline V gene are SNHLY and FYNNEI. The length of the CDR3 is 15 residues. J lost 4 bases, V lost 7 bases, and 9 bases had no gene match. CDR3 sequence: CASTRSAGGADTQYF. Written as DNA, the CDR3 is TGTGCCAGCACCCGGTCCGCGGGAGGGGCAGATACGCAGTATTTT.

The CDR3 nucleotides read TGTGCCAGCAGTGCCGGGGGAGAGACCCAGTACTTC. It codes for CASSAGGETQYF. The chain couples TRBV2 to TRBJ2-5, with D possibly being TRBD2 (6 bases). V lost 4 bases and J lost 4, with 7 bases in between. The germline V gene encodes CDR1 SNHLY and CDR2 FYNNEI. CDR3 length: 12 amino acids.

The chain recombines TRBV5-6 with TRBJ2-3, with TRBD2 identical over 11 bases. The CDR3 has 17 amino acids. Trimming took 0 bases from V and 6 from J; bases not matched to a gene: 9. Germline V gives CDR1 SGHDT, CDR2 YYEEEE. The CDR3 nucleotides read TGTGCCAGCAGCTTGGCGGCTAGCGGGAGGCCATGGGATACGCAGTATTTT. This translates into CASSLAASGRPWDTQYF.

The rearrangement joins TRBV28 to TRBJ1-5, with 7 bases matching TRBD1. Trimming took 5 bases from V and 0 from J; bases not matched to a gene: 7. The CDR3 runs 16 residues. CDR1 is MDHEN, CDR2 SYDVKM, per germline. The DNA for the CDR3 is TGTGCCAGCAGTCTTCCACAGGGGCATAGCAATCAGCCCCAGCATTTT. Protein sequence: CASSLPQGHSNQPQHF. Combining the CDR3 with reference TRBV28 and TRBJ1-5 gives the whole variable domain DVKVTQSSRYLVKRTGEKVFLECVQDMDHENMFWYRQDPGLGLRLIYFSYDVKMKEKGDIPEGYSVSREKKERFSLILESASTNQTSMYLCASSLPQGHSNQPQHFGDGTRLSIL.

This clone was observed a few times. Additional DNA sequences in this sample encode the identical CDR3. This chain connects TRBV27 to TRBJ1-5; D is ambiguous. Germline V gives CDR1 MNHEY, CDR2 SMNVEV (reference sequence). The CDR3 has 13 residues. Trimming shortened V by 5 bases and J by 4 bases, and 9 bases separated the two germline ends. The CDR3 protein is CASSPAGNQPQHF. Written as DNA, the CDR3 is TGTGCCAGCAGTCCCGCCGGTAATCAGCCCCAGCATTTT.

V gene TRBV3-1 (or the pseudogene TRBV3-2) combines with J gene TRBJ2-1; 10 nucleotides line up with TRBD2. The V and J ends lost 4 bases and 6 bases, in that order; junction bases with no gene match: 9. The CDR3 consists of 16 residues. Germline CDR1 is LGHDT and CDR2 is YNNKEL (reference sequence). Here the CDR3 reads CASSRAPGLASNEQFF. CDR3 DNA: TGTGCCAGCAGCCGAGCCCCGGGACTAGCGAGCAATGAGCAGTTCTTC.

The rearrangement joins TRBV6-5 to TRBJ2-2; 9 bases map to TRBD1. This CDR3 is built from 16 residues. V lost 3 bases to trimming and J lost 5 bases; unmatched junction nucleotides: 7. The V gene's germline CDR1 is MNHEY and CDR2 SVGAGI. CDR3 DNA sequence: TGTGCCAGCAGTTATCCAGGACAGGGGCAAACCGGGGAGCTGTTTTTT. It is translated as CASSYPGQGQTGELFF.

The chain joins TRBV28 to TRBJ1-1, with D maybe TRBD1 (6 bases). The V end was cut by 3 bases, the J end by 0 bases, with 11 bases between. Germline V gives CDR1 MDHEN, CDR2 SYDVKM. This CDR3 spans 15 amino acids. Here the CDR3 reads CASSFPTGMNTEAFF. CDR3 nucleotides: TGTGCCAGCAGTTTCCCCACAGGGATGAACACTGAAGCTTTCTTT.

The chain carries TRBV18 and TRBJ2-7, with D uncertain. Per the germline V gene, CDR1 is KGHSH and CDR2 is LQKENI. Trimming took 8 bases from V and 6 from J, leaving 20 bases between them. The CDR3 has 14 residues. The CDR3 reads CASLPAPLGVEQYF. DNA of the CDR3: TGTGCCAGCCTCCCTGCCCCCTTGGGCGTCGAGCAGTACTTC.

V is TRBV18 and J is TRBJ1-5, with 11 bases fitting TRBD1. Trimming at V came to 6 bases and at J to 3 bases, leaving 4 bases not matched to a gene. CDR3 length: 15 residues. In germline, CDR1 is KGHSH, CDR2 LQKENI. CDR3 DNA sequence: TGTGCCAGCTCCGGACAGGGGGCGAACAATCAGCCCCAGCATTTT. This encodes CASSGQGANNQPQHF.

The V call is TRBV7-8, the J call TRBJ2-1; TRBD2 might be the D (7 bases). This CDR3 has 16 residues. Per germline, CDR1 SGHVS and CDR2 FQNEAQ. V was cut by 5 bases and J by 8 bases, with 22 bases left in between. Here the CDR3 reads CASSTFVGGPGDEQFF. The CDR3 coding sequence is TGTGCCAGCAGCACTTTCGTCGGGGGGCCAGGAGATGAGCAGTTCTTC.

This chain uses TRBV3-1 (or the pseudogene TRBV3-2) with TRBJ2-4; 14 bases line up with TRBD2. The germline V gene encodes CDR1 LGHDT and CDR2 YNNKEL (reference sequence). J lost 11 bases, V lost 3 bases, and 12 bases had no gene match. This CDR3 comprises 17 residues. The CDR3 loop reads CASSQGLAGVGTPVQYF. DNA for the CDR3: TGTGCCAGCAGCCAGGGACTAGCGGGAGTCGGTACGCCGGTTCAGTACTTC.

J is TRBJ2-1 and V is TRBV18; D not certain. The V and J ends lost 6 bases and 0 bases respectively, with 12 bases between them. The CDR3 sequence is 15 residues long. CDR1 is KGHSH and CDR2 is LQKENI in the germline V gene. CDR3 sequence reads: CASSPRFSSYNEQFF. In nucleotides, the CDR3 is TGTGCCAGCTCCCCCCGGTTTAGCTCCTACAATGAGCAGTTCTTC. The full variable domain, with the rest looked up from reference TRBV18 and TRBJ2-1, is NAGVMQNPRHLVRRRGQEARLRCSPMKGHSHVYWYRQLPEEGLKFMVYLQKENIIDESGMPKERFSAEFPKEGPSILRIQQVVRGDSAAYFCASSPRFSSYNEQFFGPGTRLTVL.

This chain links TRBV4-2 with TRBJ1-5; 7 bases align to TRBD1. Trimming cost V 0 bases and J 0 bases; bases outside gene matches: 11. The CDR3 contains 19 residues. CDR1 is LGHNA, CDR2 YNFKEQ, per germline. DNA of the CDR3: TGTGCCAGCAGCCAAGATATGCGGGACAGAACCTATAGCAATCAGCCCCAGCATTTT. It yields the protein CASSQDMRDRTYSNQPQHF.

The chain carries TRBV5-1 and TRBJ2-1, with D possibly matching TRBD1 (6 bases). The germline V and J ends were trimmed by 0 bases and 16 bases, with 14 bases remaining between them. This CDR3 is 12 amino acids long. From germline, CDR1 is SGHRS and CDR2 YFSETQ. The chain's CDR3 is CASSLEGRGFFF. CDR3 DNA: TGCGCCAGCAGCTTGGAGGGCAGGGGATTCTTCTTC. The full variable domain, rest sourced from reference TRBV5-1 and TRBJ2-1, is KAGVTQTPRYLIKTRGQQVTLSCSPISGHRSVSWYQQTPGQGLQFLFEYFSETQRNKGNFPGRFSGRQFSNSRSEMNVSTLELGDSALYLCASSLEGRGFFFGPGTRLTVL.

This rearrangement joins TRBV7-3 to TRBJ2-3; TRBD2 is a possible D gene (6 bases). CDR3 size: 15 residues. V lost 5 bases, J lost 0 bases, and 12 bases lay in between. Germline values: CDR1 SGHTA, CDR2 FQGTGA. The CDR3 here is CASSPPRGSTDTQYF. CDR3 in DNA: TGTGCCAGCAGCCCCCCACGGGGGAGCACAGATACGCAGTATTTT. Together with reference TRBV7-3 and TRBJ2-3, the CDR3 gives the full variable domain: GAGVSQTPSNKVTEKGKYVELRCDPISGHTALYWYRQSLGQGPEFLIYFQGTGAADDSGLPNDRFFAVRPEGSVSTLKIQRTERGDSAVYLCASSPPRGSTDTQYFGPGTRLTVL.

The gene calls are TRBV11-3 and TRBJ2-7; 13 bases match TRBD2. The CDR3 runs to 19 residues. The germline V gene has CDR1 SGHNT and CDR2 YENEEA. With 1 base clipped from V and 2 bases from J, the junction kept 11 bases outside the gene matches. The CDR3 nucleotides are TGTGCCAGCAGCTTAGTCTACGGACTAGCGGGAGATCCCACCTACGAGCAGTACTTC. This sequence encodes CASSLVYGLAGDPTYEQYF. The complete variable domain, with remaining parts taken from reference TRBV11-3 and TRBJ2-7, reads EAGVVQSPRYKIIEKKQPVAFWCNPISGHNTLYWYLQNLGQGPELLIRYENEEAVDDSQLPKDRFSAERLKGVDSTLKIQPAELGDSAVYLCASSLVYGLAGDPTYEQYFGPGTRLTVT.

The chain has TRBV4-1 and TRBJ2-5, with D tentatively TRBD2 (6 bases). The CDR3 length is 15 residues. Trimming left V 4 bases short and J 5 bases short, with 17 bases between. From germline, CDR1 is MGHRA and CDR2 YSYEKL. As DNA, the CDR3 is TGCGCCAGCAGCCGCGAGCGGGTGGGCGGCGAGACCCAGTACTTC. Amino acids: CASSRERVGGETQYF.

This clone is classed as medium-sized. The chain is built from TRBV7-9 and TRBJ2-7; the D gene is possibly TRBD2 (5 bases). The V end was cut by 6 bases, the J end by 6 bases, with 15 bases between. Germline V gene lookup returns CDR1 SEHNR and CDR2 FQNEAQ (reference sequence). The CDR3 sequence is 13 residues long. The CDR3 spells CASRPNLACEQYF. The CDR3 bases are TGTGCCAGCAGACCTAACCTAGCATGCGAGCAGTACTTC.